This TCR beta chain is drawn from a study of blood T cell repertoires in COVID-19. Study as a whole: The United States, Italy and Spain supplied acute and convalescent COVID-19 samples.

Enrolled through a virtual design, the participants were between about 18 and 100 years of age and came from 24 US areas. Donors were grouped by their self-reported clinical history. V lost 7 bases, J lost 6 bases, and 18 bases stayed unmatched. The germline CDR1 and CDR2 sequences are SGHDT and YYEEEE. CDR3 length: 16 amino acids. Original processing notes: Amplification with reference gene primers provided the estimates of nucleated cell counts. The protocol was immunoSEQ multiplex PCR, while the TCRdb copy is restricted to in-frame clones and leaves out a portion. V, J and clone size derive from that table, while D and trimming were established from the DNA sequence. This sample has about 400,000 clones; approximately 86% occur once, and the top ten carry approximately 2%.

This chain joins TRBV5-6 and TRBJ1-2, with 7 nucleotides matching TRBD1. This sequence was found in a woman in her 40s with acute COVID-19. Sequenced sample: PBMCs or T cells enriched from blood (not recorded which). CDR3: CASGSRTGRRVNGYTF. In DNA, the CDR3 is TGTGCCAGCGGATCCCGGACAGGCCGGCGGGTAAATGGCTACACCTTC.